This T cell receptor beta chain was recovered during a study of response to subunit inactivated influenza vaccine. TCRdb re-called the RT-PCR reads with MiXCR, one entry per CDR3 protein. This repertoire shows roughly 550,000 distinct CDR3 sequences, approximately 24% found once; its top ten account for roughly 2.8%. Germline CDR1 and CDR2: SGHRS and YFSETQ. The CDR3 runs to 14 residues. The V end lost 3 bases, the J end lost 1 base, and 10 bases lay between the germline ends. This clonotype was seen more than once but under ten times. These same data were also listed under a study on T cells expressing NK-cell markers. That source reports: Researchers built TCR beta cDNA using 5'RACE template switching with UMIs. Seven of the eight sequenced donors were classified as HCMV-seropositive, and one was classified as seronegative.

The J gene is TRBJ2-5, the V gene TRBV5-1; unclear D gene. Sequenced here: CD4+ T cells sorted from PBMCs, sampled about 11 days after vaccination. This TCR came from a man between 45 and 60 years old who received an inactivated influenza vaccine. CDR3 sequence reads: CASSYFGSQETQYF. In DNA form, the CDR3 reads TGCGCCAGCAGCTACTTTGGCTCCCAAGAGACCCAGTACTTC.